Listed below are T cell receptor beta chains from one sample, sequenced in a study of cytomegalovirus exposure and HLA in healthy donors. Profiled with immunoSEQ multiplex PCR; TCRdb holds only in-frame clones, not every one. The top ten clones hold under 5.5% of a sample with approximately 160,000 clones, about 75% of them seen once. The sample was PBMCs. The source of these receptors is a man younger than 35 in good health and CMV-seropositive. Each CDR3 is given with its conserved first and last residue. A D gene is named only where the DNA matches it firmly. Not all rows give a size; the values are once, few, many and, for expanded clones, a class.

>TRBV28|.|TRBD1|15|TRBJ1-5
TGTGCCACCCCCGCCCAGACAGGGTTAAAACAGCCCCAGCATTTT
CATPAQTGLKQPQHF
>TRBV6-1|.|.|14|TRBJ2-2
TGTGCCAGCAGAGAACTGGGGGCGGCCGGGGAGCTGTTTTTT
CASRELGAAGELFF
>TRBV5-1|.|.|16|TRBJ1-1
TGCGCCAGCAGCCACCACATCGAGGGTATGGACACTGAAGCTTTCTTT
CASSHHIEGMDTEAFF
>TRBV18|.|TRBD1|15|TRBJ1-2
TGTGCCAGCTCACCTACAGGGGAGGAAGACTATGGCTACACCTTC
CASSPTGEEDYGYTF
>TRBV5-1|.|TRBD2|16|TRBJ2-3
TGCGCCAGCAGCTTGGCATCGGGAGGGCTCGCAGATACGCAGTATTTT
CASSLASGGLADTQYF
>TRBV9|few|.|16|TRBJ1-2
TGTGCCAGCAGCGCCCTCGGGGGGAGGGGGACCTATGGCTACACCTTC
CASSALGGRGTYGYTF
>TRBV5-4|.|TRBD1|14|TRBJ1-1
TGTGCCAGCAGCCCCGGACAGGCGAACACTGAAGCTTTCTTT
CASSPGQANTEAFF
>TRBV5-1|.|TRBD2|17|TRBJ2-1
TGCGCCAGCAGCTTGGAGATAGCGGGAGGGTCCTACAATGAGCAGTTCTTC
CASSLEIAGGSYNEQFF
>TRBV7-8|.|.|14|TRBJ2-5
TGTGCCAGCAGCTTAGCTGCAGGGACTGAGACCCAGTACTTC
CASSLAAGTETQYF
>TRBV19|.|.|16|TRBJ1-3
TGTGCCAGCCAGAGGATACAGGGACGCTCTGGAAACACCATATATTTT
CASQRIQGRSGNTIYF
>TRBV5-1|.|.|15|TRBJ2-3
TGCGCCAGCAGCTTGGAGGCGGGTTCAACAGATACGCAGTATTTT
CASSLEAGSTDTQYF
>TRBV28|few|.|14|TRBJ1-2
TGTGCCACTTGGGGGGGAAGGAGTAGCTATGGCTACACCTTC
CATWGGRSSYGYTF
>TRBV28|.|.|14|TRBJ1-5
TGTGCCAGCAGGGGGCAGCCTGAGAATCAGCCCCAGCATTTT
CASRGQPENQPQHF
>TRBV13|.|.|14|TRBJ1-5
TGTGCCAGCAGCTTAGCCCAGGGGAACCCGCCCCAGCATTTT
CASSLAQGNPPQHF
>TRBV6-1|few|TRBD1|13|TRBJ1-3
TGTGCCAGCAGGGGGACAGGTGGAAACACCATATATTTT
CASRGTGGNTIYF
>TRBV30|.|.|13|TRBJ1-3
TGTGCCTGGAGTATGAGCTCTGGAAACACCATATATTTT
CAWSMSSGNTIYF
>TRBV2|.|.|12|TRBJ1-5
TGTGCCAGCAGTTGGGGGGAACAGCCCCAGCATTTT
CASSWGEQPQHF
>TRBV4-2|few|TRBD1|17|TRBJ1-5
TGTGCCAGCAGCCAAAGTTTTGGAGGACAGGGCAATCAGCCCCAGCATTTT
CASSQSFGGQGNQPQHF
>TRBV29-1|.|.|13|TRBJ1-2
TGCAGCGTTGATAGCAGGGTGGTGGATGGCTACACCTTC
CSVDSRVVDGYTF
>TRBV18|.|TRBD1|15|TRBJ2-4
TGTGCCAGCTCACAGGGACAGGGCCTGGGAAACATTCAGTACTTC
CASSQGQGLGNIQYF
>TRBV5-1|.|TRBD1|14|TRBJ2-1
TGCGCCAGCACCCTCCGGACAGGGGGATATGAGCAGTTCTTC
CASTLRTGGYEQFF
>TRBV5-4|few|.|14|TRBJ1-2
TGTGCCAGCAGCGGGGGGATTTCTAACTATGGCTACACCTTC
CASSGGISNYGYTF
>TRBV27|few|TRBD2|17|TRBJ2-1
TGTGCCAGCAGTTTATCCCCCCTAGCGGGCTCCTACAATGAGCAGTTCTTC
CASSLSPLAGSYNEQFF
>TRBV6-1|.|TRBD1|15|TRBJ1-1
TGTGCCAGCAGTGAAACAGGGGCTGTTAGGACTGAAGCTTTCTTT
CASSETGAVRTEAFF
>TRBV7-9|.|TRBD2|17|TRBJ2-1
TGTGCCAGCAGTAAATTGGGACTAGCGGGGGGAGGGAATGAGCAGTTCTTC
CASSKLGLAGGGNEQFF
>TRBV29-1|.|TRBD1|13|TRBJ1-1
TGCAGCGTGGGGGACAGGGGGGGAGGTGGGGCTTTCTTT
CSVGDRGGGGAFF
>TRBV11-1|.|TRBD1|17|TRBJ1-6
TGTGCCAGCAGCCCGCCTACCTTGGACAGGGGGCTTTCACCCCTCCACTTT
CASSPPTLDRGLSPLHF
>TRBV30|.|TRBD1|14|TRBJ1-4
TGTGCCTGGAGTCTGGGGACAGGGGCTGAAAAACTGTTTTTT
CAWSLGTGAEKLFF
>TRBV30|.|.|14|TRBJ2-2
TGTGCCTGGAGCCATGCGGGGCGGACCGGGGAGCTGTTTTTT
CAWSHAGRTGELFF
>TRBV7-8|.|.|13|TRBJ2-1
TGTGCCAGCAGCTTAACAGATTACAATGAGCAGTTCTTC
CASSLTDYNEQFF
>TRBV18|.|.|13|TRBJ1-1
TGTGCCAGCTCACCGAACAAGAACACTGAAGCTTTCTTT
CASSPNKNTEAFF
>TRBV7-3|few|.|13|TRBJ1-1
TGTGCCAGCAGCTTAGGAAGATGGGAGGGGGCTTTCTTT
CASSLGRWEGAFF
>TRBV4-1|.|.|12|TRBJ1-4
TGCGCCAGCAGCCAAGATGGCGAAAAACTGTTTTTT
CASSQDGEKLFF
>TRBV5-1|.|TRBD1|15|TRBJ1-3
TGCGCCAGCAGCCCTCAGGGGGTCTCTGGAAACACCATATATTTT
CASSPQGVSGNTIYF
>TRBV6-4|few|TRBD2|16|TRBJ2-2
TGTGCCAGCAGTCCTATAGCGGGAGGTAACACCGGGGAGCTGTTTTTT
CASSPIAGGNTGELFF
>TRBV30|.|.|12|TRBJ1-1
TGTGCCTGGAGTCGACAGAACACTGAAGCTTTCTTT
CAWSRQNTEAFF
>TRBV27|.|.|13|TRBJ2-5
TGTGCCAGCGCCCCCGACTGGGAGGAGACCCAGTACTTC
CASAPDWEETQYF